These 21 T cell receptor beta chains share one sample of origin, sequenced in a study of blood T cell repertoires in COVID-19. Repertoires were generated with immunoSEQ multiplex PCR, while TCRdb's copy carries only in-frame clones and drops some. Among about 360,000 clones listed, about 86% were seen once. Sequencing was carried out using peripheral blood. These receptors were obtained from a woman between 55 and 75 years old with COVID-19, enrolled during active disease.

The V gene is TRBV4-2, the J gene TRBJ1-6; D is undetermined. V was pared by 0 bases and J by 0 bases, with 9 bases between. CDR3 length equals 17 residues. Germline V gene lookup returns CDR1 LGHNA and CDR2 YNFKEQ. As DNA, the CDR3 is TGTGCCAGCAGCCAAGAGTCTGTGAGCTCCTATAATTCACCCCTCCACTTT. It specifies CASSQESVSSYNSPLHF.

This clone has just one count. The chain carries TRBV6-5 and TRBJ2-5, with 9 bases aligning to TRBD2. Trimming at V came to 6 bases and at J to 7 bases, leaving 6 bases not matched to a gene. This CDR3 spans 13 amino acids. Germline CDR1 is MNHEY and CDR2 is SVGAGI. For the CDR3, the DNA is TGTGCCAGCAGCGGCGGGGGGGCGTGGACCCAGTACTTC. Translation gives CASSGGGAWTQYF.

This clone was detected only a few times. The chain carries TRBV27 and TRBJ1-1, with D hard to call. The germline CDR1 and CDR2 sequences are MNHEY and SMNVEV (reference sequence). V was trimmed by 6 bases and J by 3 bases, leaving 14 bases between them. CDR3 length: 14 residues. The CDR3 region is CASSSDTRYTEAFF. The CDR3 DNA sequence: TGTGCCAGCAGCTCCGACACACGCTACACTGAAGCTTTCTTT.

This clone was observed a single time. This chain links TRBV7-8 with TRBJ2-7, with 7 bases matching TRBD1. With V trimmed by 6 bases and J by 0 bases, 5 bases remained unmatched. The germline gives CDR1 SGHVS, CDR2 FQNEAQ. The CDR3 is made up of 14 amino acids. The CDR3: CASSRQGTSYEQYF. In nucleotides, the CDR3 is TGTGCCAGCAGTCGACAGGGAACCTCCTACGAGCAGTACTTC.

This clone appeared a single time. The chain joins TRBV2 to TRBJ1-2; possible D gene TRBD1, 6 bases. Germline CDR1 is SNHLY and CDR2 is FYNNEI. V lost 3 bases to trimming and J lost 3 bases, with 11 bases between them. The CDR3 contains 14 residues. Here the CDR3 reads CASSDSKGDYGYTF. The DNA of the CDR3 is TGTGCCAGCAGTGATTCCAAGGGGGACTATGGCTACACCTTC.

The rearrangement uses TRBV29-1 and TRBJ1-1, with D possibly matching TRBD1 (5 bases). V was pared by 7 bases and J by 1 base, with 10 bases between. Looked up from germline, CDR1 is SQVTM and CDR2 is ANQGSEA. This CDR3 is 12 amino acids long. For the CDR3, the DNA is TGCAGCGCTTGGAGGGGGAACACTGAAGCTTTCTTT. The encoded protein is CSAWRGNTEAFF.

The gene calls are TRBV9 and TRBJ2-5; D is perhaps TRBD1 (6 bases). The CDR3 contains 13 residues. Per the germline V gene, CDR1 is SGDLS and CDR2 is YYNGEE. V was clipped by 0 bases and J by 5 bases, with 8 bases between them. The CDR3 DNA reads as TGTGCCAGCAGCGTAGTTCAGGGGGAGACCCAGTACTTC. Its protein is CASSVVQGETQYF.

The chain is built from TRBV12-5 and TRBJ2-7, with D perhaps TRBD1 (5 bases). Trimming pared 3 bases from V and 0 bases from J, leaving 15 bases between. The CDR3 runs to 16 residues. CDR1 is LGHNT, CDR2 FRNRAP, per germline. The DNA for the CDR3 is TGTGCTAGTGGTTTTTCTACAGGCGTGAGCTCCTACGAGCAGTACTTC. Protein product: CASGFSTGVSSYEQYF.

The CDR3: CASSPPPQGNQPQHF. The CDR3 DNA follows: TGTGCCAGCTCACCACCTCCACAGGGAAATCAGCCCCAGCATTTT. This chain links TRBV18 with TRBJ1-5, with TRBD1 as a possible D gene (6 bases). The CDR3 sequence is 15 residues long. CDR1 is KGHSH and CDR2 is LQKENI in the germline V gene. With 0 bases removed from V and 4 bases from J, the gap between germline ends came to 10 bases.

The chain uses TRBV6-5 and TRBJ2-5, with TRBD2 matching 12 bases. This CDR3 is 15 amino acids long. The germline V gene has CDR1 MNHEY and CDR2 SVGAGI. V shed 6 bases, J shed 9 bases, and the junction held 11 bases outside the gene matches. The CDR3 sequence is CASSRLAGVRRAQYF. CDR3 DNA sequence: TGTGCCAGCAGCCGACTAGCGGGGGTTCGGCGGGCCCAGTACTTC.

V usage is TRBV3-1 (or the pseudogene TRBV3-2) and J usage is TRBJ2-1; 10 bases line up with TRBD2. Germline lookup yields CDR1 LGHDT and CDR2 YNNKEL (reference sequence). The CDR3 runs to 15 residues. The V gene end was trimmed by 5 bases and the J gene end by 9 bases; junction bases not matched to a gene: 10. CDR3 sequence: CASSAASGGRGEQFF. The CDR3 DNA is TGTGCCAGCAGCGCGGCTAGCGGGGGACGGGGTGAGCAGTTCTTC.

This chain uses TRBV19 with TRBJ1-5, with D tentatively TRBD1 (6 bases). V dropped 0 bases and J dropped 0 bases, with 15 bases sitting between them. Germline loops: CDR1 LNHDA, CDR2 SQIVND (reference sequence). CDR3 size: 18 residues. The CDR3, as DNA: TGTGCCAGTAGTATAGAATTCCCAGGGGTGGGTAGCAATCAGCCCCAGCATTTT. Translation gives CASSIEFPGVGSNQPQHF.

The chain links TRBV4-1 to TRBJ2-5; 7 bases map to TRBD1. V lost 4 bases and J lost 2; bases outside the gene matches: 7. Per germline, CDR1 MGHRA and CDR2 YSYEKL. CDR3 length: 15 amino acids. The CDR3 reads CASSPGWGQQETQYF. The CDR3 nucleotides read TGCGCCAGCAGCCCGGGATGGGGACAGCAAGAGACCCAGTACTTC.

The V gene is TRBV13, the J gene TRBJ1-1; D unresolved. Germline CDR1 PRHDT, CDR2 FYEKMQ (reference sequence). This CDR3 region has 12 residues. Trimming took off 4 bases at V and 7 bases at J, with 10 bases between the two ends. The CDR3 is CASSSGLYEAFF. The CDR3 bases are TGTGCCAGCAGCTCAGGACTGTATGAAGCTTTCTTT.

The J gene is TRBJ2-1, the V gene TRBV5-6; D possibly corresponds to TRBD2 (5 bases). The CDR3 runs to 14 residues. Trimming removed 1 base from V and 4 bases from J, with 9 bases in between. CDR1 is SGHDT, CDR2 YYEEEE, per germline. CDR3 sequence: CASSLSLAYNEQFF. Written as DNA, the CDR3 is TGTGCCAGCAGCTTGAGCCTAGCATACAATGAGCAGTTCTTC. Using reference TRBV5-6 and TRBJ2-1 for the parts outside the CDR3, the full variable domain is DAGVTQSPTHLIKTRGQQVTLRCSPKSGHDTVSWYQQALGQGPQFIFQYYEEEERQRGNFPDRFSGHQFPNYSSELNVNALLLGDSALYLCASSLSLAYNEQFFGPGTRLTVL.

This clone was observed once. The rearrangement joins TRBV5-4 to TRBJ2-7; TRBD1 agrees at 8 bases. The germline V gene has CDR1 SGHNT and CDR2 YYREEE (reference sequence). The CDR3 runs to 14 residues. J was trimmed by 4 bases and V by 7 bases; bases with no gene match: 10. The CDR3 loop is CASGSGTGGYEQYF. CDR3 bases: TGTGCCAGCGGGTCCGGGACAGGAGGATACGAGCAGTACTTC.

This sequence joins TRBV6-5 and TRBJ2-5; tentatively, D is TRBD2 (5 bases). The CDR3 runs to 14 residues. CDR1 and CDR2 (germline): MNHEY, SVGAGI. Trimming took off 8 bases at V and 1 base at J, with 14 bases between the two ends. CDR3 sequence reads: CASRDSTTQETQYF. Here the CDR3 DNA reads TGTGCCAGCCGGGATTCCACAACCCAAGAGACCCAGTACTTC.

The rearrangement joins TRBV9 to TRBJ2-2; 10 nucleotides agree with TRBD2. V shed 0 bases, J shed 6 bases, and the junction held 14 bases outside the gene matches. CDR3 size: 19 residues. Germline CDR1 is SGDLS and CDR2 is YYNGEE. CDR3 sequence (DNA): TGTGCCAGCAGCGTAGGATGGCTAGCGGGGGACCGAGGCTCCGGGGAGCTGTTTTTT. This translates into CASSVGWLAGDRGSGELFF. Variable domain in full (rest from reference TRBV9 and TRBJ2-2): DSGVTQTPKHLITATGQRVTLRCSPRSGDLSVYWYQQSLDQGLQFLIQYYNGEERAKGNILERFSAQQFPDLHSELNLSSLELGDSALYFCASSVGWLAGDRGSGELFFGEGSRLTVL.

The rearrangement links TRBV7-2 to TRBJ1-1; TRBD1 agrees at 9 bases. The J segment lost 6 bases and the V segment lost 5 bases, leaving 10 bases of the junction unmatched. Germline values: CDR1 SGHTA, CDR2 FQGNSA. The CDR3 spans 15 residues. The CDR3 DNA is TGTGCCAGCAGCCCATCCGGGACAGGGAGACCTGAAGCTTTCTTT. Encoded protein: CASSPSGTGRPEAFF. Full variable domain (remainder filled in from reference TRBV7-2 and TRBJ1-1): GAGVSQSPSNKVTEKGKDVELRCDPISGHTALYWYRQSLGQGLEFLIYFQGNSAPDKSGLPSDRFSAERTGGSVSTLTIQRTQQEDSAVYLCASSPSGTGRPEAFFGQGTRLTVV.

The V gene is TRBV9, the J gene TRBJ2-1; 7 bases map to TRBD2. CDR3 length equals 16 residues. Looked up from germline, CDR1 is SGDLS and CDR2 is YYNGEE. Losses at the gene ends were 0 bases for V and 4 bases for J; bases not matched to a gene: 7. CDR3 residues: CASSVEPGGSYNEQFF. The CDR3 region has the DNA TGTGCCAGCAGCGTAGAACCCGGGGGGTCTTACAATGAGCAGTTCTTC.

CDR3 nucleotides: TGTGCCAGCAGCCAAGATTTTCTAGCGGGGGGTACCTCCTACGAGCAGTACTTC. This sequence encodes CASSQDFLAGGTSYEQYF. V gene TRBV4-2 combines with J gene TRBJ2-7; 11 bases are shared with TRBD2. After removal of 0 bases from V and 0 bases from J, the junction contained 7 bases not matched to a gene. The CDR3 is 18 residues long. The V gene's germline CDR1 is LGHNA and CDR2 YNFKEQ.